This T cell receptor beta chain was documented in a study of shared clonotypes between healthy human individuals (TCRdb year 2020). At the level of the whole study: A couple of women and a few men aged 18 to 49 years were included in the cohort. Each donor's leukapheresis produced roughly between roughly 0.85 and 10 billion PBMCs. Different laboratories and diverse techniques were used to prepare libraries and sequence TCR repertoires, to increase sequencing depth and limit assay-specific biases. To estimate repertoire size and how much clonotype sharing occurs between individuals, the study deeply sequenced the blood TCR repertoires of about five healthy adults. For each donor, CD4 naive and CD4 memory were each run on three plates, CD8 naive on two plates, and CD8 memory on one plate. Results the study describes overall, beyond this receptor: Naive subsets generally had larger estimated clonotype richness than memory subsets did. Pairwise subsampling indicated that sequencing depth was expected to affect the degree of clonotype sharing among donors. Only blood was sampled, and tissue TCR repertoires likely differ from those in blood. Compared with non-shared clonotypes, clonotypes shared by all four sorted-subset donors had higher generation probabilities. Rarefaction of sorted-subset datasets indicated incomplete sequencing despite the large sequencing depth. Across a handful of donors, approximately 5% of naive CD4, approximately 3.6% of naive CD8, around 2.1% of memory CD4, and about 0.4% of memory CD8 clonotypes were shared. The genetic and exposure-history diversity represented was limited by the small number of donors.

Using the deep immunoSEQ assay, multiplex PCR amplified TCR CDR3 regions from genomic DNA. For each cell subset, the extracted genomic DNA was distributed evenly across all wells of several immunoSEQ 96-well plates, and each plate served as one replicate. Each replicate PCR for sorted subsets received about 0.2 ug genomic DNA, equal to roughly 29,000 T cell genomes. Purified libraries were quantified with a Qubit 3.0 fluorometer, sized on a Bioanalyzer 2100, and re-quantified with the KAPA Library Quantification kit. A separate single-read 150-cycle Illumina NextSeq 550 flow cell was used to sequence each immunoSEQ 96-well plate. The study's own analysis went as follows. The immunoSEQ output contained only junctional sequences without quality scores, so filtering could not match that applied to full-length reads. To assign V/J genes and CDR3, sequences were annotated using PyIR, a Python wrapper for IgBLAST v1.9, with IMGT germline references. Reads were removed for weak V/J assignments (E-value above 1e-6), missing CDR3, stop codons, out-of-frame junctions, or ambiguous translated residues. V3J clonotypes were defined as sequences sharing an identical inferred V gene, J gene, and CDR3 amino acid sequence. Percentage overlap between repertoires was computed as shared unique clonotypes divided by the size of the smaller repertoire. RTK rarefaction, the Chao1 estimator, and Recon v2.1 estimates of unobserved clonotypes were used to assess repertoire richness. For all TCRbeta clonotypes obtained by the gDNA method from four donors, generation probabilities were computed with OLGA. TCRdb stores this immuneACCESS table with in-frame sequences only. Part of the clones is absent; in the studies checked, under half of the shortfall reflects unresolved V genes, and no reason is known for the rest. V, J and clone size are taken as reported in that table, and D and trimming were inferred from the DNA itself. The sample contains approximately 2,200,000 clones, 93% of them found a single time. Of the sample, 1.5% to 2% is held by the ten largest clones.

Concerning this clone: No cognate antigen has been identified for it. The input lacks base qualities; no much larger clone sits a single base away.

CD8 naive samples consisted of CD45RO-negative cells that were positively selected for CCR7, yielding a CD45RA+CCR7+ population without TemRA cells. The donors were healthy, HIV-negative adults with no recently reported acute infections or vaccinations. Every donor was a Caucasian adult residing in Nashville, Tennessee, USA. After blood collection by leukapheresis, PBMCs were isolated using Ficoll-Histopaque density gradient centrifugation and then cryopreserved in the vapor phase of liquid nitrogen. Analytical flow cytometry was used to check the purity and quantity of each magnetically sorted T cell population. From each sorted fraction, genomic DNA was isolated and quantified by UV absorbance on a Nanodrop 2000c. V is clipped by 0 bases and J by 2 bases, and the sequence between their germline boundaries is 8 bases long. The germline V gene specifies SGHRS as CDR1 and YFSETQ as CDR2. The cysteine opens and the phenylalanine closes a CDR3 of 15 amino acids. Only CDR3 DNA is held: 45 bases, read in frame from base 1.

This sequence was found in a man between 18 and 29 years old in good health. Some clones in this sample may be carry-over from other donors' samples. Recombination linked TRBV5-1 to TRBJ2-2, with the D segment identity uncertain. Sample: naive CD8+ T cells from PBMCs. The cell subset or site label on this specimen signifies: CD45RA+CCR7+. The CDR3 protein: CASSLVGSNTGELFF. The nucleotide sequence is given as TGCGCCAGCAGCTTGGTTGGCTCTAACACCGGGGAGCTGTTTTTT.